This T cell receptor beta chain originates from a study of blood T cell repertoires in COVID-19. Study context: Samples came from the United States, Italy and Spain, spanning acute and convalescent COVID-19. T cells, B-cell-depleted T cells, or PBMCs supplied cDNA or gDNA.

Per the study methods: Nucleated cell counts were estimated from reference gene primer amplification. Measured with immunoSEQ multiplex PCR; TCRdb has only the in-frame clones, and not every one. Clonal size and the V and J genes are those of that table, whereas D and trimming came from the DNA. Altogether nearly 60,000 clones are present, around 89% being singletons, with the ten largest covering about 13%. With 6 bases removed from V and 0 bases from J, the gap between germline ends came to 15 bases. Germline V gives CDR1 WSHSY, CDR2 SAAADI. This CDR3 contains 17 residues. The chain carries TRBV10-2 and TRBJ2-6; D unresolved. Sequenced input: peripheral blood. The sequence derives from a man in his 60s with active COVID-19. The CDR3 spells CASRLGHESSGANVLTF. CDR3 nucleotides: TGCGCCAGCAGACTCGGTCATGAGTCCTCTGGGGCCAACGTCCTGACTTTC.